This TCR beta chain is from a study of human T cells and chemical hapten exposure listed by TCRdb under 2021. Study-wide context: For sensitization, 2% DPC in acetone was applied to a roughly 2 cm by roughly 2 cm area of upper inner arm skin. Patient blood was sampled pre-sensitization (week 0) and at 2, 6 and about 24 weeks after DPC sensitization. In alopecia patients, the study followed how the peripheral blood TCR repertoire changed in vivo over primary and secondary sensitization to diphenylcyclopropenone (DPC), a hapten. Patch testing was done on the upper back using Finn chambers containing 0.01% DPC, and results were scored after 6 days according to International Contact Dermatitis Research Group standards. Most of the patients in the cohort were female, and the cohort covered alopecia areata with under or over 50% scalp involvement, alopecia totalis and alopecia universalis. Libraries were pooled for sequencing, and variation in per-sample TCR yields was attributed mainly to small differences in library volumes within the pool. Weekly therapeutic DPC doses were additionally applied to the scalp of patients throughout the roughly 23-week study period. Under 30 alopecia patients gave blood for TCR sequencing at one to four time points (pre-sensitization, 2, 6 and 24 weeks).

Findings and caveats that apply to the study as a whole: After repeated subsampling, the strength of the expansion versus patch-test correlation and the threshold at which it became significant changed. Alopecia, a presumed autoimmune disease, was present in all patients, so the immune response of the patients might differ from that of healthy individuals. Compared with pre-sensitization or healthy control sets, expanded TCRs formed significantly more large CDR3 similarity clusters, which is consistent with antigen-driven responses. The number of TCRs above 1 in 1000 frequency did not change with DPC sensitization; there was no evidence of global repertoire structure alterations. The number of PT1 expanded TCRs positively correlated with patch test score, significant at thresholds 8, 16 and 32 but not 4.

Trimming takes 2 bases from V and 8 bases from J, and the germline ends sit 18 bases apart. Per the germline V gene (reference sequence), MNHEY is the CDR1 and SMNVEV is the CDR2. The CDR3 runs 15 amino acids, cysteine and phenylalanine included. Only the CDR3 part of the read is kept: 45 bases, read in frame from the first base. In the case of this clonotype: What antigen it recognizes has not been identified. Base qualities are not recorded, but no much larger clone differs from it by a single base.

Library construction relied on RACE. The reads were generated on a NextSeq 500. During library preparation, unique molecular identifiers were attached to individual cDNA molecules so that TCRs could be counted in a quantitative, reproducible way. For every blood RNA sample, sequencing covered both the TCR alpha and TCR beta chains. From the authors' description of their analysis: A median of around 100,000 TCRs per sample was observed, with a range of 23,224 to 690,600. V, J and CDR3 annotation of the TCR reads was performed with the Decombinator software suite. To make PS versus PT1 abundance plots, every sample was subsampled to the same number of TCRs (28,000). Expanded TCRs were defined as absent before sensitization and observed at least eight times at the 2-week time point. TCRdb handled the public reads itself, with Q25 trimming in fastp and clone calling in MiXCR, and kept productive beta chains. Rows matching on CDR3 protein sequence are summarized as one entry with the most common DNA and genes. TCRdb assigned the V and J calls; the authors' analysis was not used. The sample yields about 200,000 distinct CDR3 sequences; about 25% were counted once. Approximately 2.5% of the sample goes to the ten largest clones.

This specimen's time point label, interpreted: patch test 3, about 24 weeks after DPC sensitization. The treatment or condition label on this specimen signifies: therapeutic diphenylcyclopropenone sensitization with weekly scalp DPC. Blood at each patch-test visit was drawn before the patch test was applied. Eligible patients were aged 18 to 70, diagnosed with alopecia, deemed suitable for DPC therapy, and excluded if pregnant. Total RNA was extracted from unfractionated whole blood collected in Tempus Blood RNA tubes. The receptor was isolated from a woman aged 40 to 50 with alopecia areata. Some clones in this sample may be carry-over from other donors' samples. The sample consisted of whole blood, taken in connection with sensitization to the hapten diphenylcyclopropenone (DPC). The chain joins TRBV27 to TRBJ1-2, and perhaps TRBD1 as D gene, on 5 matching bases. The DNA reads TGTGCCAGCAGTTTAGGAGGGGTTGGCTCTGGGGGCTACACCTTC. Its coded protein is CASSLGGVGSGGYTF.